The present TCR beta chain was sequenced within a study of T-cell reconstitution after alpha-beta-depleted transplantation in children (dated by TCRdb to 2016 to 2017). For the study in its entirety: Using TCR repertoire profiling, the study followed T-cell immune reconstitution in a quantitative way in children after TCRalphabeta/CD19-depleted allogeneic hematopoietic cell transplantation. Summary of the overall study and its limitations: About two months after transplant, the apparently early recovery of alphabetaT-cell counts reportedly depended on just several hundred clones that had expanded rapidly and came from non-depleted graft cells. Over the following months the frequencies of hyperexpanded clones went down, and after one year T-cell counts and TCRbeta diversity were mostly credited to newly produced T cells. In some patients, high TCRbeta diversity at day 60 was attributed to recipient T cells and intrathymic progenitors that had survived conditioning.

V loses 1 base of germline sequence and J loses 3 bases, and the interval between the two ends is 10 bases. Counted from cysteine to phenylalanine, this CDR3 has 14 amino acids. The DNA shown is the 42-base CDR3, in frame from base 1. The germline V gene encodes CDR1 SGHTA and CDR2 FQGNSA. With regard to this clonotype: This receptor's antigen is unknown. The input lacks base qualities; no much larger clone sits a single base away.

According to the study, the label for this sample's treatment or condition signals: allogeneic hematopoietic cell transplantation with graft depleted of TCRalphabeta T cells and CD19 B cells. TCRalphabeta/CD19-depleted allogeneic hematopoietic cell grafts were given to the transplant recipients, all of whom were children. The method behind the library was PCR. The run used an Illumina HiSeq 2500. To normalize quantification of the TCRbeta repertoire, the TCR libraries were built with molecular barcoding that relied on unique molecular identifiers. TCRdb's own reprocessing of the public reads used fastp at Q25 and MiXCR and kept productive beta chains. Here each entry gathers all rows of one CDR3 protein and keeps the most common genes and DNA. This sample has around 300,000 distinct CDR3 sequences in its table, and 23% of those were observed once. The ten largest clones add up to approximately 11% of the sample.

The chain joins TRBV7-2 to TRBJ2-7; possibly the D gene is TRBD2, per 5 matching bases. The source was PBMCs, mostly from graft donor cells, collected 180 days after TCRalphabeta/CD19-depleted stem cell transplant. This receptor was taken from a male patient younger than 18 who had a stem cell transplant for acute lymphoblastic leukemia, so the T cells may come from the graft donor. The encoded CDR3 is CASSLDPSFYEQYF. Here is the DNA: TGTGCCAGCAGCTTAGATCCTAGCTTCTACGAGCAGTACTTC.